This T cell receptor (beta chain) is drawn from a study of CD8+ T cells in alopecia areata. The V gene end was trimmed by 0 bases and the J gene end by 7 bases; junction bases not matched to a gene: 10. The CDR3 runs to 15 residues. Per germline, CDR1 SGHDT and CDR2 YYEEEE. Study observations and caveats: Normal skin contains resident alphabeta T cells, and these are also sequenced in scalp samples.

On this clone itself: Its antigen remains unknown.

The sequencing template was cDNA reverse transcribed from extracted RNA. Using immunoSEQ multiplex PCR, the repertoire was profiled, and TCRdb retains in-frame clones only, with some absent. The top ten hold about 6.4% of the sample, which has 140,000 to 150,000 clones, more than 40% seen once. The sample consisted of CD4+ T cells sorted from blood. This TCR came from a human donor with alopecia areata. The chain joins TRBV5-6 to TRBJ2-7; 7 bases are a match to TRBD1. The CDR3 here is CASSLAGQDPWEQYF. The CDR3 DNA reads TGTGCCAGCAGCTTGGCTGGACAGGACCCTTGGGAGCAGTACTTC. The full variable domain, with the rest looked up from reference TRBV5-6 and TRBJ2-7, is DAGVTQSPTHLIKTRGQQVTLRCSPKSGHDTVSWYQQALGQGPQFIFQYYEEEERQRGNFPDRFSGHQFPNYSSELNVNALLLGDSALYLCASSLAGQDPWEQYFGPGTRLTVT.